This T cell receptor (beta chain) derives from a study of blood T cells in healthy people across ages. Points from the study as a whole: Getting older went along with TCR beta diversity per million T cells dropping roughly linearly. Diversity was higher, and naive CD4+ cells more numerous, in long-lived donors than in aged donors.

The study isolated at least 6 million PBMCs from each sample. Notes on this clonotype: The antigen is unknown.

The CDR3 is 14 amino acids. The V gene lost 2 bases and the J gene lost 7 bases, with 14 bases spanning the gap. Together with a sample-barcoded 5' primer, a J-beta primer mix was included in a second PCR lasting roughly 7 to 11 cycles. The template-switch adaptor was a 5' adaptor with 12 random nucleotides. It tagged each cDNA molecule. A single record per CDR3 protein comes from TCRdb applying MiXCR to the 5' RACE reads. The sample includes 650,000 to 1,000,000 distinct CDR3 sequences, around 36% of them seen just once. The sample comprised blood. The chain employs TRBV23-1 and TRBJ1-1; D is unclear. TRBV23-1 is treated as an ORF (open reading frame) with a function not yet certain. The receptor comes from a man aged 18 to 30 in good health. CDR3 sequence: CASSQPTRTGEAFF. DNA for the CDR3: TGCGCCAGCAGTCAACCGACTAGGACCGGTGAAGCTTTCTTT.